This T cell receptor (beta chain) was captured in a study of cytomegalovirus exposure and HLA in healthy donors. This clone is identified as medium-sized from frequency. The PCR employed 60 Vbeta primers together with 13 Jbeta primers. Sequencing used immunoSEQ multiplex PCR; TCRdb keeps in-frame clones, though not all of them. The sample includes tens of thousands of clones. The CDR3 length is 17 residues. Deletions cut 5 bases from V and 0 bases from J, with 17 bases between. CDR1 KGHSY and CDR2 FQNENV come from the germline V gene. Sample: PBMCs. The chain links TRBV16 to TRBJ2-4; D possibly corresponds to TRBD2 (6 bases). The receptor's source is a human donor in good health. In DNA, the CDR3 is TGTGCCAGCAGCTCTAGGAGAGGGAGGATAGCCAAAAACATTCAGTACTTC. It specifies CASSSRRGRIAKNIQYF.